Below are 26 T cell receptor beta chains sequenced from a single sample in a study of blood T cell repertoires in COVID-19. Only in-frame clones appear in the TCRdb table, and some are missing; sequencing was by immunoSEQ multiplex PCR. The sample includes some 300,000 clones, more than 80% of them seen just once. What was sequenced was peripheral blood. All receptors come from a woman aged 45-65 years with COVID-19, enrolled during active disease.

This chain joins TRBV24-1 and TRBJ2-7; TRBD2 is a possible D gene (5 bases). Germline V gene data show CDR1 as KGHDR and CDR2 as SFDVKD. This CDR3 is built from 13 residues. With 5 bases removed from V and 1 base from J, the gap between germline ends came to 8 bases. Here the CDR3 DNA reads TGTGCCACCAGTGGTGCGGGTTCCTACGAGCAGTACTTC. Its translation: CATSGAGSYEQYF.

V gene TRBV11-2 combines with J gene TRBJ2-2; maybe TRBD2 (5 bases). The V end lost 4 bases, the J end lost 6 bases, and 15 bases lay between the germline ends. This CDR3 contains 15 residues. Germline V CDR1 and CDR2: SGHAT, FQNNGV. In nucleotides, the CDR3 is TGTGCCAGCAGCTCAAATAGCGATTATCCCGGGGAGCTGTTTTTT. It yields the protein CASSSNSDYPGELFF.

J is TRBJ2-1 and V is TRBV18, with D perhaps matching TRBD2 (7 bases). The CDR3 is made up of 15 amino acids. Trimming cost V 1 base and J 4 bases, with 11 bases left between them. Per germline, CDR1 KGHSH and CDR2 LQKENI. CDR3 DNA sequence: TGTGCCAGCTCACCACAAAGGGGGGGGTACAATGAGCAGTTCTTC. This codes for CASSPQRGGYNEQFF.

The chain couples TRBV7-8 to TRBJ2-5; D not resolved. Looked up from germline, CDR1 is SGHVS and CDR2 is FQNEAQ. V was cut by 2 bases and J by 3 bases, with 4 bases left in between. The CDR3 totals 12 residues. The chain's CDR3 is CASSLTEETQYF. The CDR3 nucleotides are TGTGCCAGCAGCTTAACAGAAGAGACCCAGTACTTC. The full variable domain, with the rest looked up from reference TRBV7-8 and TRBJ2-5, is GAGVSQSPRYKVAKRGQDVALRCDPISGHVSLFWYQQALGQGPEFLTYFQNEAQLDKSGLPSDRFFAERPEGSVSTLKIQRTQQEDSAVYLCASSLTEETQYFGPGTRLLVL.

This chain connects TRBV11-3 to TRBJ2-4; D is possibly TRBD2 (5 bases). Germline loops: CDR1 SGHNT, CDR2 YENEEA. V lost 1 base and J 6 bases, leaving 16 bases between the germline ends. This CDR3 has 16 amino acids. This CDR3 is CASSLVGSPRTNIQYF. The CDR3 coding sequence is TGTGCCAGCAGCTTAGTGGGGAGTCCCCGAACAAACATTCAGTACTTC.

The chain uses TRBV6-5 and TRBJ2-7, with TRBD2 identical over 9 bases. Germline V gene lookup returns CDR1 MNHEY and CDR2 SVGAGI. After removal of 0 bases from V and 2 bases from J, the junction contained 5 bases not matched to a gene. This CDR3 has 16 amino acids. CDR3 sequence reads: CASSYSIAGAPYEQYF. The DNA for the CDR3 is TGTGCCAGCAGTTACTCGATAGCGGGGGCACCCTACGAGCAGTACTTC.

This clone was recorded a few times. CDR3 residues: CASSLRGSASPLHF. The CDR3 nucleotides read TGTGCCAGCAGCTTAAGGGGCTCGGCCTCACCCCTCCACTTT. This chain connects TRBV11-1 to TRBJ1-6, with D perhaps TRBD1 (5 bases). The CDR3 sequence is 14 residues long. The germline V gene encodes CDR1 SGHAT and CDR2 FQDESV (reference sequence). V was shortened by 2 bases and J by 10 bases, with 12 bases between the two germline ends.

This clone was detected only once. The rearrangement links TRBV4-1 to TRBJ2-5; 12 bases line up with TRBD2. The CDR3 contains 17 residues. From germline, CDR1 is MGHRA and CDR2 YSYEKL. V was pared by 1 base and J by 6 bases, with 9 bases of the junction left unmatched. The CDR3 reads CASSQGRASGRGQTQYF. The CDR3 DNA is TGCGCCAGCAGCCAAGGAAGGGCTAGCGGGAGGGGGCAGACCCAGTACTTC.

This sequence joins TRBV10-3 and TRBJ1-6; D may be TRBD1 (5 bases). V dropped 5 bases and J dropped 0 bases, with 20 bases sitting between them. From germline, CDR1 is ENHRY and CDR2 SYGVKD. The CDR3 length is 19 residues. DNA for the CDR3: TGTGCCATCAGTAAAGGTGGGGGGAAGCCGAGCTCCTATAATTCACCCCTCCACTTT. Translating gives CAISKGGGKPSSYNSPLHF.

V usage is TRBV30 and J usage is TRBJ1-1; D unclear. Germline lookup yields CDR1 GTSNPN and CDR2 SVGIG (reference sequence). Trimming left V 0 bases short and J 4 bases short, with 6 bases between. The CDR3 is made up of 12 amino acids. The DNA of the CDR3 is TGTGCCTGGAGTGTACGAGTCACTGAAGCTTTCTTT. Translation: CAWSVRVTEAFF. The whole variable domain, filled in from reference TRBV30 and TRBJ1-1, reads SQTIHQWPATLVQPVGSPLSLECTVEGTSNPNLYWYRQAAGRGLQLLFYSVGIGQISSEVPQNLSASRPQDRQFILSSKKLLLSDSGFYLCAWSVRVTEAFFGQGTRLTVV.

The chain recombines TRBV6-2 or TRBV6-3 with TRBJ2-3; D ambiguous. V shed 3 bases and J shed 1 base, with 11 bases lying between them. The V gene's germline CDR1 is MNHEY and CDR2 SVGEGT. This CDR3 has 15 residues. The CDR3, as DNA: TGTGCCAGCAGTTATCAGACTCGACGCACAGATACGCAGTATTTT. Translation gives CASSYQTRRTDTQYF.

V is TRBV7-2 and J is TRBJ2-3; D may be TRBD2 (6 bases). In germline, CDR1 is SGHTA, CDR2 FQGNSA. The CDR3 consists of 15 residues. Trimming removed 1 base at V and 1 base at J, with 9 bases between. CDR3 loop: CASSLGAGRTDTQYF. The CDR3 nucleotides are TGTGCCAGCAGCTTAGGCGCGGGACGCACAGATACGCAGTATTTT.

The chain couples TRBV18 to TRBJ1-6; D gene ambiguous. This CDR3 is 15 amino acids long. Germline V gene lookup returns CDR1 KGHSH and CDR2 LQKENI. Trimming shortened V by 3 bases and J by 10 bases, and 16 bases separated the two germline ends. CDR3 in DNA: TGTGCCAGCTCACCTCCGATCGTTCTGGGCTCACCCCTCCACTTT. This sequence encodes CASSPPIVLGSPLHF.

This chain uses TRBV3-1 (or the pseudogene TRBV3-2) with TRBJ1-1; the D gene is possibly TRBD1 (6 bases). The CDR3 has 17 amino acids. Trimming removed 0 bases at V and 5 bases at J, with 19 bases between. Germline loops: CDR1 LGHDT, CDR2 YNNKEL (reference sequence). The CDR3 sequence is CASSQDSQGPSRTEAFF. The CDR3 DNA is TGTGCCAGCAGCCAAGATAGCCAGGGGCCCTCGAGGACTGAAGCTTTCTTT.

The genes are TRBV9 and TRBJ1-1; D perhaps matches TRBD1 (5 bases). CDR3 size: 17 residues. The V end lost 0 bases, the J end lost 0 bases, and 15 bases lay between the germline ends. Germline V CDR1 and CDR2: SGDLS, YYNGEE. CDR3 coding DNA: TGTGCCAGCAGCGTAGGGGGTTGGGGGGAAATGAACACTGAAGCTTTCTTT. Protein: CASSVGGWGEMNTEAFF. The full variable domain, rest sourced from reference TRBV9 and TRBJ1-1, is DSGVTQTPKHLITATGQRVTLRCSPRSGDLSVYWYQQSLDQGLQFLIQYYNGEERAKGNILERFSAQQFPDLHSELNLSSLELGDSALYFCASSVGGWGEMNTEAFFGQGTRLTVV.

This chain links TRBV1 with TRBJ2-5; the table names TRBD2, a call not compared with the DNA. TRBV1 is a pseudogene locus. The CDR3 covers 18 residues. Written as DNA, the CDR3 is TGCACCAGCAGCCAAGATGGGGGGACTAGCGGGAGTCAGGAGACCCAGTACTTC. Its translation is CTSSQDGGTSGSQETQYF.

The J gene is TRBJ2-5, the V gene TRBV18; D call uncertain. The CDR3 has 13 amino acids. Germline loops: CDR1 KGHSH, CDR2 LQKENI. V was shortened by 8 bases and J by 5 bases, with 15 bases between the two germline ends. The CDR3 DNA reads TGTGCCAGCCATCTTACACTCAGGGAGACCCAGTACTTC. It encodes CASHLTLRETQYF.

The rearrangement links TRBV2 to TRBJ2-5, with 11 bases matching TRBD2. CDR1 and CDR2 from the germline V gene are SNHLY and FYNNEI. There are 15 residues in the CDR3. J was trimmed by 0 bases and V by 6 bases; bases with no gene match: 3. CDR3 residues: CASRKLAGDQETQYF. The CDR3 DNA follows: TGTGCCAGCAGAAAACTAGCGGGGGACCAAGAGACCCAGTACTTC.

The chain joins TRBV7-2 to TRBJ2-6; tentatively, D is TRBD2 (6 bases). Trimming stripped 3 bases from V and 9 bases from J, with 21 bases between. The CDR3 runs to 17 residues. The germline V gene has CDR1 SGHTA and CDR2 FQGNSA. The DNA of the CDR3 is TGTGCCAGCAGCTTCCGGGACTCCCTGGGAGCCTTCAACGTCCTGACTTTC. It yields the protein CASSFRDSLGAFNVLTF.

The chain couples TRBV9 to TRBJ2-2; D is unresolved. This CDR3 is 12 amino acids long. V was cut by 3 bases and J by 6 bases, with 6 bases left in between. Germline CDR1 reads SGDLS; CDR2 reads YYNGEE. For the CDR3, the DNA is TGTGCCAGCAGCGACAGTTCCGGGGAGCTGTTTTTT. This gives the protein CASSDSSGELFF. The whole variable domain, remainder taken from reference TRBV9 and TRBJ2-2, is DSGVTQTPKHLITATGQRVTLRCSPRSGDLSVYWYQQSLDQGLQFLIQYYNGEERAKGNILERFSAQQFPDLHSELNLSSLELGDSALYFCASSDSSGELFFGEGSRLTVL.

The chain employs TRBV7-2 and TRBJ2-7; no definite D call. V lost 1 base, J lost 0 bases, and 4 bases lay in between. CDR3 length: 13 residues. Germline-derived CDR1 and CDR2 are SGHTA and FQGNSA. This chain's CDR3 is CASSLGISYEQYF. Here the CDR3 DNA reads TGTGCCAGCAGCTTAGGTATCTCCTACGAGCAGTACTTC. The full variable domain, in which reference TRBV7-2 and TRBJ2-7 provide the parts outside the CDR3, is GAGVSQSPSNKVTEKGKDVELRCDPISGHTALYWYRQSLGQGLEFLIYFQGNSAPDKSGLPSDRFSAERTGGSVSTLTIQRTQQEDSAVYLCASSLGISYEQYFGPGTRLTVT.

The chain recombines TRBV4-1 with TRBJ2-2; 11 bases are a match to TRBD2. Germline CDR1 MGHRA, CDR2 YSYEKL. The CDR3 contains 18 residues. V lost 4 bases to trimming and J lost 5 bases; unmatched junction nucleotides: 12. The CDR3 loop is CASSPQGLTSGRTGELFF. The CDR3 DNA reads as TGCGCCAGCAGCCCGCAGGGCCTTACTAGCGGGAGAACCGGGGAGCTGTTTTTT.

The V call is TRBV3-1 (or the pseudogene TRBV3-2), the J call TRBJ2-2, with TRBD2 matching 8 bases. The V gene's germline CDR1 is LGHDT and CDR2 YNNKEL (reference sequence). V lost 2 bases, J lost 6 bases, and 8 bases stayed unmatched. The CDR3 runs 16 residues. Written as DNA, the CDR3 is TGTGCCAGCAGCCAAAGGGATAAGCGGGAGTCCGGGGAGCTGTTTTTT. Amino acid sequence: CASSQRDKRESGELFF.

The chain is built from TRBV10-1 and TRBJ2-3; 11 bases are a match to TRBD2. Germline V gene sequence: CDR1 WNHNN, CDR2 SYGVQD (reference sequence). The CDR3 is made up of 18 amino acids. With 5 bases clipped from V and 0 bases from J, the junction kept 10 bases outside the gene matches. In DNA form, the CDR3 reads TGCGCCAGCAGTCCGGGACTAGCGGTTCGTGCTAGCACAGATACGCAGTATTTT. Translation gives CASSPGLAVRASTDTQYF.

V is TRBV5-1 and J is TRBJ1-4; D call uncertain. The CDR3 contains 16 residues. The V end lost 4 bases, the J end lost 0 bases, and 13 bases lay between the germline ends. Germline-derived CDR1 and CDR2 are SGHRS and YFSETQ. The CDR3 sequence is CASSTGNVATNEKLFF. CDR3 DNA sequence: TGCGCCAGCAGCACGGGGAACGTTGCAACTAATGAAAAACTGTTTTTT.

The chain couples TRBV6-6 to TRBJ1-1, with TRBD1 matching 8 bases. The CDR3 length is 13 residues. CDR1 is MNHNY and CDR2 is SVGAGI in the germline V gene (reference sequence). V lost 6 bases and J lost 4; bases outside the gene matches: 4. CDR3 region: CASSGTGGTEAFF. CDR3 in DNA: TGTGCCAGCAGCGGAACAGGGGGCACTGAAGCTTTCTTT.